This TCR beta chain was retrieved from a study of cytomegalovirus exposure and HLA in healthy donors. PCR employed 60 Vbeta and 13 Jbeta primers. Method: immunoSEQ multiplex PCR; TCRdb's copy keeps in-frame clones and lacks some. The data hold about 190,000 clones, with approximately 80% observed a single time. Germline CDR1 SGHRS, CDR2 YFSETQ. V shed 0 bases and J shed 0 bases, with 5 bases lying between them. This CDR3 is built from 14 residues. This chain connects TRBV5-1 to TRBJ2-3; D not resolved. The specimen was PBMCs. The receptor comes from a male donor in good health and CMV-seronegative. The CDR3 sequence: CASSLETSTDTQYF. Written as DNA, the CDR3 is TGCGCCAGCAGCTTGGAGACTAGCACAGATACGCAGTATTTT. The full variable domain, in which reference TRBV5-1 and TRBJ2-3 provide the parts outside the CDR3, is KAGVTQTPRYLIKTRGQQVTLSCSPISGHRSVSWYQQTPGQGLQFLFEYFSETQRNKGNFPGRFSGRQFSNSRSEMNVSTLELGDSALYLCASSLETSTDTQYFGPGTRLTVL.